This T cell receptor beta chain is drawn from a study of cytomegalovirus exposure and HLA in healthy donors. Background on the study: Unique TCRs from HLA-typed donors, approximately 80 million of them, were held in an early data release. The Caucasian-associated ancestry cluster contained 75% to 85% of the roughly 400 genotyped donors. The study, taken as a whole, reports: A highly shared variant cluster was judged a likely technical artifact. Per a prior analysis, the majority of TCR beta V segments were productive roughly 90% or roughly 30% of the time.

The PCR used 60 Vbeta and 13 Jbeta primers. Profiling relied on immunoSEQ multiplex PCR, and the TCRdb table lists in-frame clones only, not all of them. Seen here are 87,000 or so clones, approximately 7.7% observed once, and the top ten hold roughly 2.1%. Germline CDR1 reads MNHEY; CDR2 reads SMNVEV (reference sequence). Trimming removed 1 base from V and 2 bases from J; junction bases left unmatched: 3. The CDR3 runs to 16 residues. This clone has just a few counts. The antigen remains undetermined. This receptor was identified in a man aged 50-59 years in good health and CMV-seronegative. Material for sequencing was PBMCs. The rearrangement uses TRBV27 and TRBJ2-3; TRBD2 aligns across 10 bases. The DNA of the CDR3 is TGTGCCAGCAGTTTATTGGGACTAGCGTCCACAGATACGCAGTATTTT. Translated: CASSLLGLASTDTQYF.